The sequence of this T cell receptor (beta chain) was determined in a study of blood T cells in healthy people across ages. The CDR3 contains 15 residues. CDR1 and CDR2 from the germline V gene are LGHDT and YNNKEL (reference sequence). Trimming took 4 bases from V and 3 from J, leaving 16 bases between them. A sample-barcoded 5' primer and a J-beta primer mix were used in a second PCR of roughly 7 to 12 cycles. TCRdb recomputed calls from the 5' RACE reads with MiXCR, one row per CDR3 protein. The sample lists about 1.5 million distinct CDR3 sequences, roughly two fifths occurring once. The source material was blood. This clonotype was sampled from a woman aged 18-30 years in good health. The chain links TRBV3-1 to TRBJ2-7; D is perhaps TRBD1 (6 bases). Written as DNA, the CDR3 is TGTGCCAGCAGCCCTCAGGGGCGGGCCATCTACGAGCAGTACTTC. This codes for CASSPQGRAIYEQYF.